Included here is one T cell receptor beta chain sequence, with context. Its antigen specificity is not known. Base qualities are not at hand, and no much larger clone is one base apart. The intended sense of this specimen's time point label: cycle 4 day 1 (C4D1), after less than 7 weeks of nivolumab. Every trial patient had relapsed after autologous stem cell transplantation, and cohorts A, B and C differed in prior brentuximab vedotin exposure. The trial cohort included around 60 patients with relapsed/refractory classical Hodgkin lymphoma, and each patient had a best overall response of complete response, partial response or progressive disease. Trial patients were treated with single-agent nivolumab in the multi-cohort phase II CheckMate 205 trial. An independent review committee assessed best overall response using the 2007 International Working Group response criteria. Trial PBMCs were obtained immediately prior to nivolumab initiation (C1D1) and on therapy at cycle 2 day 1 and cycle 4 day 1. Peripheral blood was collected in 8 mL Vacutainer Cell Preparation Tubes, from which PBMCs were isolated by centrifugation and then cryopreserved.

The V and J ends are trimmed by 4 bases and 3 bases, leaving 16 bases between them. The CDR3 contains 15 residues, cysteine and phenylalanine counted. The sequence is cut down to CDR3 DNA, 45 bases in frame from base 1. CDR1 and CDR2 are read off the germline V gene (reference sequence) as LNHDA and SQIVND. This specimen comes from a study of PD-1 blockade in classical Hodgkin lymphoma (dated by TCRdb to the early 2020s). Regarding the research as a whole: Nivolumab dosing was 3 mg/kg intravenously every 2 weeks, continuing until either disease progression or unacceptable toxicity. A peripheral blood immune signature of response to PD-1 blockade in classical Hodgkin lymphoma was defined using TCR beta sequencing and CyTOF. Study-level results and caveats: Patients starting nivolumab less than 1 year after ASCT had lower diversity and were excluded from later analyses to avoid confounding by immune reconstitution. CD4+ but not CD8+ TCR diversity rose significantly by C4D1 (p=0.0027 vs p=0.16), most apparent in complete responders (p=0.02). Baseline TCR diversity was reported to be lower in newly diagnosed patients than in healthy donors and to be lower still in relapsed/refractory patients. Trial patients achieving complete response had baseline diversity similar to newly diagnosed patients, whereas partial responders and progressors had significantly lower diversity. The study was limited to a single clinical trial cohort, and causes of repertoire differences, possibly disease activity or prior therapy, remained undefined.

Genomic DNA was extracted with the Qiagen DNeasy kit from unsorted PBMCs and from negatively selected CD4+ and CD8+ fractions. TCR beta CDR3 regions were subjected to amplification by immunoSEQ multiplex PCR with primers that anneal to V and J segments. A synthetic immune receptor repertoire was used to minimize amplification bias, and any residual bias was removed computationally once sequencing was done. From the authors' description of their analysis: Repertoire diversity was quantified as the Shannon entropy index using custom Python scripts. The unsorted, CD4+ and CD8+ repertoires were each analyzed separately, with the exception of combined analyses, where CD4+ and CD8+ sequences were merged in silico. Clonal expansion was defined as at least a 2-fold frequency increase after treatment relative to C1D1, with a pseudocount of 0.5 for undetected baseline clones. Clones with 0 or 1 copy at C1D1 were classified as singleton clones, and clones with 2 or more copies were classified as non-singleton clones. Clones expanded in unsorted samples were labelled as CD4+, CD8+ or unknown by matching protein sequences in sorted samples from the same patient. Wilcoxon tests on paired samples were used to test changes in diversity from C1D1 to C4D1. Not all clones reach the TCRdb copy of this immuneACCESS table, which keeps in-frame sequences only. Checked studies attribute under half of the gap to unresolved V genes and leave the rest unexplained. V, J and clone size were drawn from that table, and D and trimming were deduced from the DNA. The sample data list about 96,000 clones, and approximately 94% of these were observed just once. The ten largest make up about 2% of the sample.

The sequencing used peripheral blood mononuclear cells (PBMCs), collected before the fourth cycle of nivolumab. The chain joins TRBV19 to TRBJ2-7, with the D gene not confidently named. This clonotype was sampled from a human donor with classical Hodgkin lymphoma. This receptor has the CDR3 CASSTPVGPHYEQYF. The nucleotide sequence reads TGTGCCAGTAGTACGCCGGTAGGGCCTCACTACGAGCAGTACTTC.